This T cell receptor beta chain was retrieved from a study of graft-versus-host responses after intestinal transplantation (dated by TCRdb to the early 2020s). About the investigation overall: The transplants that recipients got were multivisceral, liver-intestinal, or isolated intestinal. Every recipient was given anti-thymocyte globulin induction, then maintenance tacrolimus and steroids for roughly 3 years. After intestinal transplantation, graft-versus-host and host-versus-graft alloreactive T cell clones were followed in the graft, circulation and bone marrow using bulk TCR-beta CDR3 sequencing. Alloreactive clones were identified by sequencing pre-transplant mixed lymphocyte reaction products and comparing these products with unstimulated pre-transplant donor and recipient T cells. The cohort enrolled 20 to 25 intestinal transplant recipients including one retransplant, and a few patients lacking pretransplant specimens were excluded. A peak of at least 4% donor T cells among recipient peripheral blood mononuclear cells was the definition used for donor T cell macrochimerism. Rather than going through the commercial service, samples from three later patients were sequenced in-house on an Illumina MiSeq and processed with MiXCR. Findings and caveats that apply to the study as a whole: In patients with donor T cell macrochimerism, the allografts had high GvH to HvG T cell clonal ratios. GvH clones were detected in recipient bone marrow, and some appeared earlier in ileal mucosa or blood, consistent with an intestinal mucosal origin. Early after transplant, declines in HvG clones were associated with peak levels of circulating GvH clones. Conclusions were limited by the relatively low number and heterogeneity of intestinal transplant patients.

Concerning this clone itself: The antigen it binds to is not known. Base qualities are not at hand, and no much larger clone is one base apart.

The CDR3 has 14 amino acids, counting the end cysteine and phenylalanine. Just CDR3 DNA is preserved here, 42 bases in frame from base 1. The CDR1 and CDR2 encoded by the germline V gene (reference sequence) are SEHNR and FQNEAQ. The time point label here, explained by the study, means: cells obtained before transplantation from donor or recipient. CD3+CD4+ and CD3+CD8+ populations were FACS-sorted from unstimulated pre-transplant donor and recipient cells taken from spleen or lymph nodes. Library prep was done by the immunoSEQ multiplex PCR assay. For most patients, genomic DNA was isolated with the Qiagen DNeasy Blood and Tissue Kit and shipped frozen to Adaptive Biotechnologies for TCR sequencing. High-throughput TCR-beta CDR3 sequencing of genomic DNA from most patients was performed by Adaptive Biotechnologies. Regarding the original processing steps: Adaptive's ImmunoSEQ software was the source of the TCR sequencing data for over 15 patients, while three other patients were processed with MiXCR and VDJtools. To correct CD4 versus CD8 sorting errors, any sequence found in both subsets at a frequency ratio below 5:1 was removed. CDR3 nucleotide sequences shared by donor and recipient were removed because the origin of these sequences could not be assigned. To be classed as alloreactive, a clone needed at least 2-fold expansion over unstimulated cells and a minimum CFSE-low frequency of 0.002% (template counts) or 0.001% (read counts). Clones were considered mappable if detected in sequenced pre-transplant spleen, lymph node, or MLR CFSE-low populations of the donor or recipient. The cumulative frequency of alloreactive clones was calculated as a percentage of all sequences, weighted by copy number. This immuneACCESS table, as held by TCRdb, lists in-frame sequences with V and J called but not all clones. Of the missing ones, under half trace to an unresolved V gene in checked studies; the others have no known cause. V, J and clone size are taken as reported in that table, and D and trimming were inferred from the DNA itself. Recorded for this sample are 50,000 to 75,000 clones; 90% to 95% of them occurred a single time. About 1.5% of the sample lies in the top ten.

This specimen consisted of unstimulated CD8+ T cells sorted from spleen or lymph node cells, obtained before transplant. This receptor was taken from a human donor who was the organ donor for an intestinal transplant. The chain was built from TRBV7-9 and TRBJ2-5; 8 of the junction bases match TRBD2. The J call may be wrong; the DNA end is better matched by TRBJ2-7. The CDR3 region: CASSSSGLPYEQYF. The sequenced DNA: TGTGCCAGCAGCTCTAGCGGGTTACCCTACGAGCAGTACTTC.